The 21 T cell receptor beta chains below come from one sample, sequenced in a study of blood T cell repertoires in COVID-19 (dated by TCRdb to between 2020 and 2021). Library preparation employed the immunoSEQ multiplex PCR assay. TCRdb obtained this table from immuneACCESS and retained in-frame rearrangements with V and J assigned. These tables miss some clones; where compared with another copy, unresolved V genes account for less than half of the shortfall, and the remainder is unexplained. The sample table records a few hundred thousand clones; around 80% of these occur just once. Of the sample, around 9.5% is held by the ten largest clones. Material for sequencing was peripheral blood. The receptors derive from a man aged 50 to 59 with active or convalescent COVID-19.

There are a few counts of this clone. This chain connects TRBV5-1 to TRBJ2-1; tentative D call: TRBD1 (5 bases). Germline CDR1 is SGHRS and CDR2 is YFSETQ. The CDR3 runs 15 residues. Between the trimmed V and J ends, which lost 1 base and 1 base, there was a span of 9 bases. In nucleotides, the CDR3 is TGCGCCAGCAGCTTGACCGGACAATCCTACAATGAGCAGTTCTTC. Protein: CASSLTGQSYNEQFF.

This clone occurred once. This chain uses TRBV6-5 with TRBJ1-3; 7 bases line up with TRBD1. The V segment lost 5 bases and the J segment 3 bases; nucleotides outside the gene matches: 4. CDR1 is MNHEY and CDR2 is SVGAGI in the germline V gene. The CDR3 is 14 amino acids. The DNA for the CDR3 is TGTGCCAGCAGTCGTACAGGGGATGGAAACACCATATATTTT. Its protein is CASSRTGDGNTIYF.

The CDR3 sequence is CASSIWQGARGGYTF. The CDR3 nucleotides read TGTGCCAGTAGTATTTGGCAGGGTGCCCGCGGTGGCTACACCTTC. This sequence joins TRBV19 and TRBJ1-2, with D possibly matching TRBD1 (5 bases). CDR3 length: 15 residues. Germline loops: CDR1 LNHDA, CDR2 SQIVND (reference sequence). Trimming removed 3 bases from V and 7 bases from J, with 18 bases in between.

The CDR3 protein is CASSITSSGTEAFF. In DNA form, the CDR3 reads TGTGCCAGCAGTATCACGTCCTCCGGGACTGAAGCTTTCTTT. The V gene is TRBV2, the J gene TRBJ1-1; no clear D. Germline V gene sequence: CDR1 SNHLY, CDR2 FYNNEI. V lost 5 bases and J 5 bases, leaving 15 bases between the germline ends. This CDR3 comprises 14 residues.

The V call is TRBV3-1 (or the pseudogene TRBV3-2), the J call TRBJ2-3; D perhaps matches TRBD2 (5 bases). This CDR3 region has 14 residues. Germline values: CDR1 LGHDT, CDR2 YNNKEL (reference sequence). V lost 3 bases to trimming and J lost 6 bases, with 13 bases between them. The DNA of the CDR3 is TGTGCCAGCAGCCAGAGAGGGCGAGGGGATACGCAGTATTTT. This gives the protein CASSQRGRGDTQYF.

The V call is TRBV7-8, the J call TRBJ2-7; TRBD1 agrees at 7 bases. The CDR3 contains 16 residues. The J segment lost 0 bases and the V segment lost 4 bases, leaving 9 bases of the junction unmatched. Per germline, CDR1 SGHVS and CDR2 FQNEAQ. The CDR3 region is CASSSHLRDSSYEQYF. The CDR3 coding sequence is TGTGCCAGCAGCTCCCACCTCCGGGACAGCTCCTACGAGCAGTACTTC.

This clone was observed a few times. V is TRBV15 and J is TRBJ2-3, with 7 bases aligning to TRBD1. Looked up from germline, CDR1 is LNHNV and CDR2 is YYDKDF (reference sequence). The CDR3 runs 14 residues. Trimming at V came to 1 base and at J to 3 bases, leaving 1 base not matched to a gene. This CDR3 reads CATSRVQGTDTQYF. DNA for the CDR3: TGTGCCACCAGCAGAGTACAGGGGACAGATACGCAGTATTTT.

This chain's CDR3 is CASSLRQADYGYTF. The CDR3 DNA is TGTGCCAGCAGTCTTCGACAGGCCGACTATGGCTACACCTTC. This sequence joins TRBV6-2 or TRBV6-3 and TRBJ1-2, with D possibly matching TRBD1 (6 bases). The CDR3 consists of 14 residues. Per germline, CDR1 MNHEY and CDR2 SVGEGT. V shed 5 bases and J shed 3 bases, with 13 bases lying between them.

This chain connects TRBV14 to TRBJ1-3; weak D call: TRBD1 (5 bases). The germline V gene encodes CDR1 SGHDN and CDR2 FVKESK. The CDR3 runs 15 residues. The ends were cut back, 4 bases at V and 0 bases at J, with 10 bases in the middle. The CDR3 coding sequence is TGTGCCAGCAGCCCGACAGTGCGCTCTGGAAACACCATATATTTT. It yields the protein CASSPTVRSGNTIYF.

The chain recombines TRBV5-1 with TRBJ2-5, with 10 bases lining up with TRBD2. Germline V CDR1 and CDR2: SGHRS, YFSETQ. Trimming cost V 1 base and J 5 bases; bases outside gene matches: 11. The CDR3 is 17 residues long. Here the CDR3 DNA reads TGCGCCAGCAGCTTGAGCCTAGCGGGAGCAATGAGTGAGACCCAGTACTTC. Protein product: CASSLSLAGAMSETQYF.

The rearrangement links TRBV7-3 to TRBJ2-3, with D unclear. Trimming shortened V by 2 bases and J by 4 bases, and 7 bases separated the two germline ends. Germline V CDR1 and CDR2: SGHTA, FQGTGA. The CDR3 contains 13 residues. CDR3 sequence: CASSLPPADTQYF. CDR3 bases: TGTGCCAGCAGCTTACCCCCAGCAGATACGCAGTATTTT.

The CDR3 reads CASSYLQIRDYEQYF. For the CDR3, the DNA is TGTGCCAGCAGTTACCTACAGATCCGAGACTACGAGCAGTACTTC. The gene calls are TRBV6-2 or TRBV6-3 and TRBJ2-7; D unclear. The germline gives CDR1 MNHEY, CDR2 SVGEGT. Trimming took off 2 bases at V and 3 bases at J, with 14 bases between the two ends. The CDR3 consists of 15 residues.

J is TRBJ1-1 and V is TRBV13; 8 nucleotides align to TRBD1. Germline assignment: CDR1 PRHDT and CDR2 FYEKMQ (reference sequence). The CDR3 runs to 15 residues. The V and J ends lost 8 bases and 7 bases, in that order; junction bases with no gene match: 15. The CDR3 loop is CASGVRPGQAHEAFF. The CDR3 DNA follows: TGTGCCAGCGGGGTGAGACCGGGACAGGCGCATGAAGCTTTCTTT.

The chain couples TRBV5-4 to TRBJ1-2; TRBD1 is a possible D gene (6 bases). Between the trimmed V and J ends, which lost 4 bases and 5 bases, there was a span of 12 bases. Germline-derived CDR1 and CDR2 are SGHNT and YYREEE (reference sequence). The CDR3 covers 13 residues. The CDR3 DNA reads TGTGCCAGCAGCAACACACAGGGTTATGGCTACACCTTC. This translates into CASSNTQGYGYTF.

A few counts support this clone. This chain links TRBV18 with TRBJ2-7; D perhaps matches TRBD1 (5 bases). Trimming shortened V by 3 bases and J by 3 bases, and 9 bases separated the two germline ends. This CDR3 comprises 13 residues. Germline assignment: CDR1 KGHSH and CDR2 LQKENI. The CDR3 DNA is TGTGCCAGCTCACCGAATCAGGGCTACGAGCAGTACGTC. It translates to CASSPNQGYEQYV.

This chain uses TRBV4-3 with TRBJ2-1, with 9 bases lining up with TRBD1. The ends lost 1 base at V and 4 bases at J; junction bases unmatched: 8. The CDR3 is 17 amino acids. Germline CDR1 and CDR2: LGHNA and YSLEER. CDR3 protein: CASSQVITGGLYNEQFF. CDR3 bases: TGCGCCAGCAGCCAAGTCATTACAGGGGGCCTTTACAATGAGCAGTTCTTC.

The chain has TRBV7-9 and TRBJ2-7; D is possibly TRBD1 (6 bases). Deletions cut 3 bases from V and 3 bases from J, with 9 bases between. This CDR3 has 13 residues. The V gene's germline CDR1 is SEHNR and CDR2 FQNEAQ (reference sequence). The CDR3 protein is CASSFGGSYEQYV. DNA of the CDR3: TGTGCCAGCAGCTTTGGGGGCAGCTACGAGCAGTACGTC.

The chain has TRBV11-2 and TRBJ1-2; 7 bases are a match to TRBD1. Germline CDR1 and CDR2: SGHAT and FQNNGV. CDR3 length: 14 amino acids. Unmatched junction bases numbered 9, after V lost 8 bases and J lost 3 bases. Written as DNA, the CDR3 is TGTGCCAGCGCTAGGACAGGTGAACACTATGGCTACACCTTC. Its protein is CASARTGEHYGYTF.

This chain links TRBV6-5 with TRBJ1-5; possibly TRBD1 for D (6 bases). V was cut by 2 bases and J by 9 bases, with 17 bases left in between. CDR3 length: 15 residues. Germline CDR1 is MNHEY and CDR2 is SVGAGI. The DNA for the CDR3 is TGTGCCAGCAGTTACCCAAGCAGGGGTCGTCGGCCCCAGCATTTT. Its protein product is CASSYPSRGRRPQHF.

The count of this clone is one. The CDR3 spells CASRLVAGTGDTLVRDTDTQYF. The CDR3 coding sequence is TGTGCAAGTCGCTTAGTTGCCGGGACAGGGGATACACTGGTAAGGGACACAGATACGCAGTATTTT. The V gene is TRBV12-2, the J gene TRBJ2-3; the table's D call, TRBD1, was not checked against the DNA. TRBV12-2 is reported as a pseudogene. CDR3 size: 22 residues.

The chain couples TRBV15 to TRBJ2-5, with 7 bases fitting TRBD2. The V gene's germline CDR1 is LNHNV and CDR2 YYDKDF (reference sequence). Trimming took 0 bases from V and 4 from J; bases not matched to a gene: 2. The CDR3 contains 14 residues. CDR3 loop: CATSRDLAGETQYF. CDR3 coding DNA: TGTGCCACCAGCAGAGATTTAGCGGGAGAGACCCAGTACTTC.